The 19 T cell receptor beta chains below come from one sample, sequenced in a study of PD-1 blockade in classical Hodgkin lymphoma. The assay was immunoSEQ multiplex PCR, and TCRdb's table has in-frame clones only and misses some. This sample has tens of thousands of clones, with just over 70% found just once. No patient escaped relapse after autologous stem cell transplantation, and brentuximab vedotin exposure varied. The material sequenced was peripheral blood mononuclear cells (PBMCs), taken before the second cycle of nivolumab. The receptor source for this set is a human donor with classical Hodgkin lymphoma.

As concerns this clone: This sample also contains other DNA sequences that code for the same CDR3. The rearrangement links TRBV4-1 to TRBJ2-1; tentatively, D is TRBD1 or TRBD2 (5 bases each). V was pared by 0 bases and J by 6 bases, with 9 bases between. CDR1 and CDR2 from the germline V gene are MGHRA and YSYEKL. The CDR3 has 14 amino acids. CDR3 nucleotides: TGCGCCAGCAGCCAAGAAGGGACCCGCAATGAGCAGTTCTTC. It translates to CASSQEGTRNEQFF.

This clone was recorded a few times. V usage is TRBV10-3 and J usage is TRBJ2-2; 8 nucleotides match TRBD1. Trimming took 2 bases from V and 6 from J; bases not matched to a gene: 5. The CDR3 contains 15 residues. CDR1 and CDR2 from the germline V gene are ENHRY and SYGVKD. CDR3 amino acids: CAISEGTGWAGELFF. DNA for the CDR3: TGTGCCATCAGTGAGGGGACAGGATGGGCCGGGGAGCTGTTTTTT.

The rearrangement joins TRBV9 to TRBJ2-7, with TRBD2 matching 8 bases. This CDR3 comprises 14 residues. CDR1 and CDR2 from the germline V gene are SGDLS and YYNGEE. Losses at the gene ends were 3 bases for V and 2 bases for J; bases not matched to a gene: 4. CDR3 sequence: CASSASGGPYEQYF. The CDR3 coding sequence is TGTGCCAGCAGCGCGAGCGGGGGACCCTACGAGCAGTACTTC.

This clone has a handful of counts. The CDR3 here is CASSYRGGGYGYTF. The DNA of the CDR3 is TGTGCCAGCAGCTACAGGGGAGGGGGCTATGGCTACACCTTC. The rearrangement links TRBV27 to TRBJ1-2, with 7 nucleotides matching TRBD1. The length of the CDR3 is 14 residues. Germline V gene sequence: CDR1 MNHEY, CDR2 SMNVEV (reference sequence). Losses at the gene ends were 6 bases for V and 4 bases for J; bases not matched to a gene: 8.

This clone was seen only once. The genes are TRBV4-2 and TRBJ2-7; D is possibly TRBD2 (7 bases). The CDR3 sequence is 19 residues long. V was trimmed by 0 bases and J by 2 bases, leaving 23 bases between them. Germline assignment: CDR1 LGHNA and CDR2 YNFKEQ. The DNA for the CDR3 is TGTGCCAGCAGCCAAGAGATGGGCCGGGGGGCCTCCGTTGCCTACGAGCAGTACTTC. Translated: CASSQEMGRGASVAYEQYF.

In this sample, this clone turned up a few times. The rearrangement links TRBV11-3 to TRBJ2-7, with D unclear. Per the germline V gene, CDR1 is SGHNT and CDR2 is YENEEA. CDR3 length: 13 amino acids. The V end lost 1 base, the J end lost 1 base, and 5 bases lay between the germline ends. As DNA, the CDR3 is TGTGCCAGCAGCTTAGGTGTATCCTACGAGCAGTACTTC. This gives the protein CASSLGVSYEQYF.

The rearrangement joins TRBV2 to TRBJ1-2; TRBD1 matches at 7 bases. Germline loops: CDR1 SNHLY, CDR2 FYNNEI. V shed 7 bases, J shed 5 bases, and the junction held 7 bases outside the gene matches. This CDR3 region has 13 residues. The CDR3 DNA reads as TGTGCCAGCACCGACAGGGTCCCATATGGCTACACCTTC. It codes for CASTDRVPYGYTF.

V and J are TRBV5-1 and TRBJ2-3, with 11 positions matching TRBD2. This CDR3 region has 15 residues. Germline values: CDR1 SGHRS, CDR2 YFSETQ. V lost 1 base and J lost 4; bases outside the gene matches: 2. CDR3 sequence reads: CASSLTSGSSDTQYF. The DNA for the CDR3 is TGCGCCAGCAGCTTGACTAGCGGGAGCTCAGATACGCAGTATTTT.

The J gene is TRBJ1-5, the V gene TRBV30; D is possibly TRBD1 (6 bases). Per the germline V gene, CDR1 is GTSNPN and CDR2 is SVGIG (reference sequence). Trimming pared 8 bases from V and 2 bases from J, leaving 10 bases between. The CDR3 length is 12 residues. CDR3 coding DNA: TGTGCCGCGAGGGGGGGCAATCAGCCCCAGCATTTT. Translated, it gives CAARGGNQPQHF.

This clone showed up just a few times. The J gene is TRBJ2-2, the V gene TRBV7-2; D gene ambiguous. In germline, CDR1 is SGHTA, CDR2 FQGNSA. The V gene lost 3 bases and the J gene lost 9 bases, with 8 bases spanning the gap. The CDR3 totals 12 residues. CDR3 sequence: CASSFYNRELFF. The CDR3 DNA reads as TGTGCCAGCAGCTTTTATAACCGGGAGCTGTTTTTT.

The chain has TRBV7-2 and TRBJ1-3; unclear D gene. The CDR3 consists of 14 residues. Germline CDR1 and CDR2: SGHTA and FQGNSA. V lost 5 bases to trimming and J lost 0 bases, with 8 bases between them. CDR3 sequence: CASSPGNSGNTIYF. CDR3 bases: TGTGCCAGCAGCCCCGGAAACTCTGGAAACACCATATATTTT.

In its sample, this clone was seen a few times. V is TRBV11-2 and J is TRBJ1-1; the match to TRBD1 covers 7 bases. The V gene's germline CDR1 is SGHAT and CDR2 FQNNGV. J was trimmed by 0 bases and V by 2 bases; bases with no gene match: 6. This CDR3 is built from 16 residues. For the CDR3, the DNA is TGTGCCAGCAGCTTACCCCAGGGGGGGATGAACACTGAAGCTTTCTTT. Translated: CASSLPQGGMNTEAFF.

This chain links TRBV6-1 with TRBJ1-5; D gene unclear. Germline loops: CDR1 MNHNS, CDR2 SASEGT. Trimming cost V 1 base and J 6 bases, with 7 bases left between them. The CDR3 runs to 13 residues. The CDR3 DNA follows: TGTGCCAGCAGTGAAGGCGGGAGTCAGCCCCAGCATTTT. Translating gives CASSEGGSQPQHF.

This clone has just a few counts. V usage is TRBV2 and J usage is TRBJ2-7; D unresolved. Germline assignment: CDR1 SNHLY and CDR2 FYNNEI. The V end was cut by 6 bases, the J end by 6 bases, with 12 bases between. The CDR3 sequence is 12 residues long. The CDR3: CASSYSLGEQYF. The DNA for the CDR3 is TGTGCCAGCAGCTATAGTCTCGGCGAGCAGTACTTC.

The V call is TRBV9, the J call TRBJ1-4; 8 bases match TRBD1. Losses at the gene ends were 0 bases for V and 9 bases for J; bases not matched to a gene: 10. From germline, CDR1 is SGDLS and CDR2 YYNGEE. The length of the CDR3 is 16 residues. The CDR3 sequence: CASSVDGQGHLKKLFF. CDR3 sequence (DNA): TGTGCCAGCAGCGTAGATGGACAGGGCCACCTGAAAAAACTGTTTTTT.

The rearrangement joins TRBV2 to TRBJ2-7, with D possibly called TRBD1 or TRBD2 (6 bases each). Looked up from germline, CDR1 is SNHLY and CDR2 is FYNNEI. V was pared by 5 bases and J by 7 bases, with 15 bases between. The CDR3 sequence is 13 residues long. The CDR3 DNA is TGTGCCAGCAGTAGGGGGGAGATTTTGGAGCAGTACTTC. Translating it yields CASSRGEILEQYF.

The V and J genes are TRBV5-1 and TRBJ1-4; TRBD1 matches 9 bases. CDR3 size: 15 residues. With 1 base clipped from V and 8 bases from J, the junction kept 6 bases outside the gene matches. The V gene's germline CDR1 is SGHRS and CDR2 YFSETQ. Here the CDR3 reads CASSLQGQGSEKLFF. The CDR3 nucleotides are TGCGCCAGCAGCTTGCAAGGACAGGGGTCCGAAAAACTGTTTTTT.

The chain combines TRBV7-2 with TRBJ1-2; no firm D call. The CDR3 loop spans 13 amino acids. CDR1 and CDR2 (germline): SGHTA, FQGNSA. Between the trimmed V and J ends, which lost 3 bases and 1 base, there was a span of 6 bases. CDR3 nucleotides: TGTGCCAGCAGCTTCTTAATTAACTATGGCTACACCTTC. It encodes CASSFLINYGYTF.

The rearrangement joins TRBV18 to TRBJ2-1; no clear D. Germline-derived CDR1 and CDR2 are KGHSH and LQKENI. The CDR3 length is 12 residues. The V end lost 6 bases, the J end lost 8 bases, and 11 bases lay between the germline ends. The CDR3 sequence is CASSPVVDEQFF. In DNA, the CDR3 is TGTGCCAGCTCCCCCGTGGTAGATGAGCAGTTCTTC.